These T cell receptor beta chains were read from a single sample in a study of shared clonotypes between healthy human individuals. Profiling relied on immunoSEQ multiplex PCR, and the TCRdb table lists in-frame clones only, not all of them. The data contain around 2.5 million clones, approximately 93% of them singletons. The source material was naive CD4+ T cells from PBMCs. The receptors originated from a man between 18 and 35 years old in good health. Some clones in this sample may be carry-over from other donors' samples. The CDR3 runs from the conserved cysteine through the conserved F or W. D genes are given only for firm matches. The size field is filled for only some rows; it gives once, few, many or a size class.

CDR3aa: CASSGLAGGPQETQYF
CDR3nt: TGCGCCAGCAGCGGGCTAGCGGGAGGGCCCCAAGAGACCCAGTACTTC
j_gene: TRBJ2-5
d_gene: TRBD2
v_gene: TRBV5-1
abundance: -

CDR3aa: CASSVGFGDRWLYEQFF
CDR3nt: TGTGCCAGCAGCGTAGGGTTTGGGGACAGGTGGCTTTATGAGCAGTTCTTC
j_gene: TRBJ2-1
d_gene: TRBD1
v_gene: TRBV9
abundance: -

CDR3aa: CASSSDTPTNEKLFF
CDR3nt: TGTGCCAGCAGCTCGGACACACCAACTAATGAAAAACTGTTTTTT
j_gene: TRBJ1-4
d_gene: -
v_gene: TRBV7-9
abundance: -

CDR3aa: CASSSYGVQGQPQHF
CDR3nt: TGTGCCAGCTCGTCATACGGGGTCCAGGGCCAGCCCCAGCATTTT
j_gene: TRBJ1-5
d_gene: -
v_gene: TRBV18
abundance: -

CDR3aa: CASSNGAGGPDNEQFF
CDR3nt: TGTGCCAGCTCAAACGGAGCGGGAGGGCCCGACAATGAGCAGTTCTTC
j_gene: TRBJ2-1
d_gene: TRBD2
v_gene: TRBV18
abundance: -

CDR3aa: CASSFRLAGGRGYEQYF
CDR3nt: TGTGCCAGCAGCTTCCGACTAGCGGGAGGCCGTGGCTACGAGCAGTACTTC
j_gene: TRBJ2-7
d_gene: TRBD2
v_gene: TRBV7-2
abundance: once

CDR3aa: CASSLGGSGRSKETQYF
CDR3nt: TGTGCCAGCAGCTTAGGAGGTAGCGGGAGGTCTAAGGAGACCCAGTACTTC
j_gene: TRBJ2-5
d_gene: TRBD2
v_gene: TRBV5-6
abundance: once

CDR3aa: CASSLARGQGETQYF
CDR3nt: TGTGCCAGCAGCTTAGCCCGTGGACAGGGGGAGACCCAGTACTTC
j_gene: TRBJ2-5
d_gene: TRBD1
v_gene: TRBV11-2
abundance: once

CDR3aa: CASSLQASAGWDEQYF
CDR3nt: TGTGCCAGCAGCTTGCAGGCTAGCGCAGGTTGGGACGAGCAGTACTTC
j_gene: TRBJ2-7
d_gene: -
v_gene: TRBV5-8
abundance: -

CDR3aa: CASSLGQGAFFESYNEQFF
CDR3nt: TGTGCCAGTAGTTTGGGACAGGGGGCCTTCTTCGAGTCCTACAATGAGCAGTTCTTC
j_gene: TRBJ2-1
d_gene: TRBD1
v_gene: TRBV19
abundance: -

CDR3aa: CASNGQGAGTGELFF
CDR3nt: TGTGCCAGCAACGGACAGGGGGCCGGCACCGGGGAGCTGTTTTTT
j_gene: TRBJ2-2
d_gene: TRBD1
v_gene: TRBV28
abundance: few

CDR3aa: CASSARESYNEQFF
CDR3nt: TGTGCCAGCTCGGCGCGGGAATCCTACAATGAGCAGTTCTTC
j_gene: TRBJ2-1
d_gene: -
v_gene: TRBV28
abundance: -

CDR3aa: CASRPRASYNEQFF
CDR3nt: TGCGCCAGCAGACCCAGGGCCTCCTACAATGAGCAGTTCTTC
j_gene: TRBJ2-1
d_gene: -
v_gene: TRBV5-1
abundance: -

CDR3aa: CASSSRLANTYEQYF
CDR3nt: TGTGCCAGCAGTTCTAGACTAGCGAATACCTACGAGCAGTACTTC
j_gene: TRBJ2-7
d_gene: TRBD2
v_gene: TRBV6-6
abundance: -

CDR3aa: CSARGAIQYF
CDR3nt: TGCAGCGCCCGTGGGGCAATTCAGTACTTC
j_gene: TRBJ2-4
d_gene: -
v_gene: TRBV29-1
abundance: -

CDR3aa: CATSRDKTNQPQHF
CDR3nt: TGTGCCACCAGCAGAGACAAAACCAATCAGCCCCAGCATTTT
j_gene: TRBJ1-5
d_gene: -
v_gene: TRBV15
abundance: -

CDR3aa: CASSQRDSASTDTQYF
CDR3nt: TGTGCCAGTAGCCAACGAGACTCCGCGAGCACAGATACGCAGTATTTT
j_gene: TRBJ2-3
d_gene: -
v_gene: TRBV19
abundance: once

CDR3aa: CASSLGTAPSTDTQYF
CDR3nt: TGTGCCAGCAGCTTGGGGACAGCCCCTAGCACAGATACGCAGTATTTT
j_gene: TRBJ2-3
d_gene: -
v_gene: TRBV5-6
abundance: once

CDR3aa: CASSVDAGRAPETQYF
CDR3nt: TGTGCCAGCAGCGTAGACGCCGGGAGGGCCCCGGAGACCCAGTACTTC
j_gene: TRBJ2-5
d_gene: TRBD2
v_gene: TRBV9
abundance: -

CDR3aa: CASSPLAGVTHEQYF
CDR3nt: TGTGCCAGCTCACCCCTAGCGGGAGTTACACACGAGCAGTACTTC
j_gene: TRBJ2-7
d_gene: TRBD2
v_gene: TRBV18
abundance: -

CDR3aa: CASSAGPRSSYEQYF
CDR3nt: TGTGCCAGCAGCGCGGGTCCCAGGAGCTCCTACGAGCAGTACTTC
j_gene: TRBJ2-7
d_gene: -
v_gene: TRBV9
abundance: once